The rows below give T cell receptor beta chains drawn from one sample of a study of blood T cell dynamics during melanoma immunotherapy. TCRdb keeps only in-frame clones here, not all; method: immunoSEQ multiplex PCR. The table lists 9,500 to 14,000 clones, approximately 89% of them singletons. The sample in question was blood, obtained from a patient treated with checkpoint blockade. The receptors were gathered from a human donor with melanoma. Each CDR3 is given with its conserved first and last residue. The D gene is left open where the match is weak. Some rows have no size entry. The others give once, few or many, or a class for an expanded clone.

-,TRBJ2-1,TRBD2,TRBV7-2,CASSPGLALDGEQFF,TGTGCCAGCAGCCCGGGACTAGCCCTAGACGGTGAGCAGTTCTTC
-,TRBJ1-1,TRBD1,TRBV28,CATRGGGQREAFF,TGTGCCACCAGGGGGGGTGGGCAGCGTGAAGCTTTCTTT
-,TRBJ2-5,-,TRBV7-9,CASSNTRALKAETQYF,TGTGCCAGCAGCAACACTAGGGCTCTTAAGGCAGAGACCCAGTACTTC
-,TRBJ2-7,TRBD1,TRBV5-4,CASSSAGGTGRHEQYF,TGTGCCAGCAGCTCCGCCGGGGGGACAGGGCGCCACGAGCAGTACTTC
-,TRBJ2-1,-,TRBV5-2,CASSLVVSHGEQFF,TGTGCCAGCAGCTTAGTCGTCTCCCACGGTGAGCAGTTCTTC
-,TRBJ2-7,TRBD2,TRBV15,CATSRGLAGEVQYF,TGTGCCACCAGCAGGGGACTAGCGGGAGAAGTTCAGTACTTC
-,TRBJ2-3,-,TRBV4-1,CASSPGPGDTQYF,TGCGCCAGCAGCCCCGGCCCGGGGGATACGCAGTATTTT
-,TRBJ2-7,TRBD2,TRBV27,CASSPSGGPEQYF,TGTGCCAGCAGTCCCTCGGGAGGGCCTGAGCAGTACTTC
once,TRBJ1-4,TRBD1,TRBV6-1,CAIRGGGGEKLFF,TGTGCCATAAGAGGGGGCGGCGGTGAAAAACTGTTTTTT
-,TRBJ2-1,-,TRBV4-1,CASSHGGGANEQFF,TGCGCCAGCAGCCATGGAGGAGGGGCGAATGAGCAGTTCTTC
once,TRBJ2-7,-,TRBV23-1,CASNPRIFYEQYF,TGCGCCAGCAACCCCAGGATTTTCTACGAGCAGTACTTC
-,TRBJ2-7,-,TRBV27,CASSAGASGSYEQYF,TGTGCCAGCAGTGCGGGGGCTAGCGGATCCTACGAGCAGTACTTC
once,TRBJ2-5,-,TRBV9,CASSVGGGGGSQYF,TGTGCCAGCAGCGTAGGTGGTGGAGGGGGGAGCCAGTACTTC
-,TRBJ2-1,TRBD2,TRBV7-2,CASSSRTSGRLNEQFF,TGTGCCAGCAGCTCCCGGACTAGCGGGAGGCTCAATGAGCAGTTCTTC
-,TRBJ1-2,-,TRBV6-1,CASSEALRADGYTF,TGTGCCAGCAGTGAAGCGCTTCGGGCGGATGGCTACACCTTC
-,TRBJ2-4,TRBD2,TRBV27,CASSRGTSGVGNIQYF,TGTGCCAGCAGTCGGGGGACTAGCGGGGTGGGAAACATTCAGTACTTC
-,TRBJ2-7,TRBD2,TRBV7-9,CASSPRLATYEQYF,TGTGCCAGCAGCCCTAGACTAGCCACCTACGAGCAGTACTTC
-,TRBJ1-3,-,TRBV5-8,CASSLAGTAWGNTIYF,TGTGCCAGCAGCTTGGCCGGGACCGCCTGGGGAAACACCATATATTTT
-,TRBJ2-7,TRBD1,TRBV5-6,CASSPSGTVKAYEQYF,TGTGCCAGCAGCCCCTCCGGGACAGTAAAAGCCTACGAGCAGTACTTC
-,TRBJ2-1,-,TRBV9,CASSSDPGNEQFF,TGTGCCAGCAGCTCGGACCCGGGCAATGAGCAGTTCTTC
-,TRBJ2-5,-,TRBV9,CASSVTGGAGETQYF,TGTGCCAGCAGCGTCACTGGGGGGGCAGGGGAGACCCAGTACTTC
-,TRBJ1-2,-,TRBV14,CASSQEQVPNYGYTF,TGTGCCAGCAGCCAAGAGCAGGTCCCTAACTATGGCTACACCTTC
-,TRBJ1-1,-,TRBV10-3,CAIALGLNTEAFF,TGTGCCATTGCTTTGGGGCTGAACACTGAAGCTTTCTTT
-,TRBJ2-7,TRBD1,TRBV5-1,CASSPGTGGAYEQYF,TGCGCCAGCAGCCCAGGGACAGGCGGGGCCTACGAGCAGTACTTC
-,TRBJ1-1,TRBD1,TRBV2,CASNPDRMNTEAFF,TGTGCCAGCAACCCGGACAGGATGAACACTGAAGCTTTCTTT
-,TRBJ2-1,TRBD2,TRBV4-2,CASSQSPPGLTYNEQFF,TGTGCCAGCAGCCAGAGCCCCCCGGGACTAACTTACAATGAGCAGTTCTTC
once,TRBJ2-7,TRBD2,TRBV18,CASSPPGLAESSYEQYF,TGTGCCAGCTCACCGCCCGGACTAGCGGAGAGCTCCTACGAGCAGTACTTC
-,TRBJ2-2,TRBD1,TRBV7-9,CASSHRQGAGELFF,TGTGCCAGCAGCCACCGACAGGGGGCCGGGGAGCTGTTTTTT
-,TRBJ2-1,-,TRBV28,CASSPKTLGYNEQFF,TGTGCCAGCAGCCCTAAAACGTTGGGGTACAATGAGCAGTTCTTC
-,TRBJ1-4,-,TRBV28,CASSPGPDLKLFF,TGTGCCAGCAGCCCCGGGCCCGACTTGAAACTGTTTTTT
-,TRBJ1-1,TRBD1,TRBV27,CASSSPNRGGTEAFF,TGTGCCAGCAGCTCCCCGAACAGGGGTGGCACTGAAGCTTTCTTT
-,TRBJ1-1,-,TRBV6-1,CASSEADPPSGAFF,TGTGCCAGCAGTGAAGCGGACCCCCCGTCCGGCGCTTTCTTT
-,TRBJ2-7,TRBD2,TRBV6-6,CASSYGGTSGMYEQYF,TGTGCCAGCAGTTACGGGGGGACTAGCGGGATGTACGAGCAGTACTTC
-,TRBJ2-5,-,TRBV18,CASSRDYRAGETQYF,TGTGCCAGCTCACGGGACTACAGGGCGGGGGAGACCCAGTACTTC
-,TRBJ1-5,-,TRBV19,CASSMGARSNQPQHF,TGTGCCAGTAGTATGGGGGCTAGGAGCAATCAGCCCCAGCATTTT
-,TRBJ1-4,-,TRBV5-1,CASSLASHEKLFF,TGCGCCAGCAGCTTGGCGTCCCATGAAAAACTGTTTTTT
-,TRBJ2-7,TRBD2,TRBV6-6,CASSYDRGGLGYEQYF,TGTGCCAGCAGTTATGATCGCGGGGGTCTCGGTTACGAGCAGTACTTC
medium-sized,TRBJ1-5,-,TRBV10-3,CAISEGPGPQHF,TGTGCCATCAGTGAGGGGCCCGGGCCCCAGCATTTT
-,TRBJ2-7,-,TRBV19,CASSTVGQGHYEQYF,TGTGCCAGTAGTACCGTGGGGCAGGGCCACTACGAGCAGTACTTC
-,TRBJ2-6,-,TRBV7-6,CASGPSSGANVLTF,TGTGCCAGCGGACCGAGCTCTGGGGCCAACGTCCTGACTTTC
-,TRBJ2-2,-,TRBV4-1,CASSQGGRLAGELFF,TGCGCCAGCAGCCAAGGGGGGAGGTTGGCCGGGGAGCTGTTTTTT